Listed below are T cell receptor beta chains from one sample, sequenced in a study of beta chain features in type 1 diabetes. Assay: immunoSEQ multiplex PCR; the TCRdb copy retains only in-frame clones and omits some. The table lists more than 550,000 clones, over 12% of them singletons, with just under 0.04% in the top ten. The specimen was naive CD4+ T cells from blood. The receptors come from a man aged 18 to 30 with type 1 diabetes. Each CDR3 is given with its conserved first and last residue. D genes are given only for firm matches. Size is omitted from some rows. Given values are once, few, many or a class for expanded clones.

NA	TRBV29-1	TRBJ2-1	14	NA	CSVKQRSSYNEQFF	TGCAGCGTCAAACAGCGAAGCTCCTACAATGAGCAGTTCTTC
NA	TRBV9	TRBJ2-3	16	NA	CASSVVSTFAGSTQYF	TGTGCCAGCAGCGTTGTAAGTACTTTCGCGGGGAGTACGCAGTATTTT
few	TRBV30	TRBJ2-3	15	TRBD2	CAWSGASGSADTQYF	TGTGCCTGGAGTGGGGCTAGCGGGTCCGCAGATACGCAGTATTTT
few	TRBV7-2	TRBJ1-6	14	TRBD1	CASSRGGGSSPLHF	TGTGCCAGCAGCCGAGGGGGCGGCAGTTCACCCCTCCACTTT
few	TRBV4-1	TRBJ2-4	13	TRBD1	CASSRQGGNIQYF	TGCGCCAGCAGCCGACAGGGCGGAAACATTCAGTACTTC
NA	TRBV30	TRBJ2-1	11	NA	CAYSDYNEQFF	TGTGCCTATAGCGACTACAATGAGCAGTTCTTC
few	TRBV29-1	TRBJ2-7	14	NA	CSVEVQLATYEQYF	TGCAGCGTTGAAGTCCAGCTAGCCACCTACGAGCAGTACTTC
NA	TRBV7-9	TRBJ2-7	14	NA	CASSFRLQPWEQYF	TGTGCCAGCAGCTTCCGACTCCAGCCTTGGGAGCAGTACTTC
few	TRBV6-5	TRBJ2-7	16	NA	CASSYDSPGTPYEQYF	TGTGCCAGCAGTTACGACAGTCCCGGGACACCTTACGAGCAGTACTTC
few	TRBV6-1	TRBJ2-3	13	NA	CASSEGSVDTQYF	TGTGCCAGCAGTGAAGGGTCCGTAGATACGCAGTATTTT
NA	TRBV2	TRBJ2-5	12	NA	CASGTHQETQYF	TGTGCCAGCGGGACCCACCAAGAGACCCAGTACTTC
NA	TRBV5-1	TRBJ2-3	15	NA	CASSLAGGASDTQYF	TGCGCCAGCAGCTTGGCCGGTGGAGCCTCAGATACGCAGTATTTT
few	TRBV5-1	TRBJ1-1	12	NA	CASTAVNTEAFF	TGCGCCAGCACAGCAGTTAACACTGAAGCTTTCTTT
few	TRBV11-2	TRBJ2-1	13	NA	CASSRLTGPANFF	TGTGCCAGCAGCCGACTGACAGGCCCAGCGAATTTCTTC
few	TRBV25-1	TRBJ1-4	14	NA	CASSTPVDGEKLFF	TGTGCCAGCAGTACCCCGGTCGATGGTGAAAAACTGTTTTTT
few	TRBV11-3	TRBJ2-1	17	NA	CASSVRSGTAEYNEQFF	TGTGCCAGCAGCGTACGGAGCGGGACAGCGGAGTACAATGAGCAGTTCTTC
few	TRBV29-1	TRBJ2-5	14	NA	CSASREMGQETQYF	TGCAGCGCCTCCAGGGAGATGGGACAAGAGACCCAGTACTTC
NA	TRBV29-1	TRBJ2-7	16	TRBD2	CSVGPKPGGGNYEQYF	TGCAGCGTGGGTCCCAAACCCGGGGGAGGGAACTACGAGCAGTACTTC
few	TRBV11-3	TRBJ2-5	13	TRBD1	CASSPTGLETQYF	TGTGCCAGCAGCCCGACAGGGTTGGAGACCCAGTACTTC
NA	TRBV6-1	TRBJ1-2	13	NA	CASSEIGDTGYTF	TGTGCCAGCAGTGAAATTGGGGACACCGGCTACACCTTC
NA	TRBV30	TRBJ1-1	12	NA	CAWTRTLTEAFF	TGTGCCTGGACCAGGACCCTCACTGAAGCTTTCTTT
few	TRBV29-1	TRBJ2-7	11	NA	CSVAQVYEQYF	TGCAGCGTTGCACAGGTGTACGAGCAGTACTTC
few	TRBV9	TRBJ2-7	14	NA	CASSANRGKYEQYF	TGTGCCAGCAGCGCAAACAGAGGGAAGTACGAGCAGTACTTC
NA	TRBV5-6	TRBJ1-3	14	NA	CASSFGRAGNTIYF	TGTGCCAGCAGCTTTGGCAGGGCGGGAAACACCATATATTTT
few	TRBV19	TRBJ2-2	14	NA	CASSPGRGSGELFF	TGTGCCAGTAGCCCGGGCCGAGGGTCCGGGGAGCTGTTTTTT
few	TRBV29-1	TRBJ2-7	12	NA	CSGGSNSYEQYF	TGCAGCGGGGGGAGTAACTCCTACGAGCAGTACTTC
NA	TRBV7-2	TRBJ1-2	14	NA	CASTKDGGSLGYTF	TGTGCCAGCACCAAGGACGGGGGTTCTCTTGGCTACACCTTC
NA	TRBV2	TRBJ1-4	16	NA	CASSEVSLPTNEKLFF	TGTGCCAGCAGTGAAGTATCCCTACCAACTAATGAAAAACTGTTTTTT
few	TRBV6-5	TRBJ2-6	15	NA	CASSYGQSGANVLTF	TGTGCCAGCAGTTACGGTCAGTCTGGGGCCAACGTCCTGACTTTC
few	TRBV5-4	TRBJ2-5	13	NA	CASSLDRRETQYF	TGTGCCAGCAGCTTGGATCGGCGAGAGACCCAGTACTTC
few	TRBV30	TRBJ2-3	15	TRBD2	CAWNKLAGGPDTQYF	TGTGCCTGGAATAAACTAGCGGGAGGCCCAGATACGCAGTATTTT
NA	TRBV5-1	TRBJ2-7	14	NA	CASSLSGRGYEQYF	TGCGCCAGCAGCTTGTCAGGGCGGGGCTACGAGCAGTACTTC
NA	TRBV5-1	TRBJ1-5	14	NA	CASSTQGGNQPQHF	TGCGCCAGCAGCACACAGGGTGGCAATCAGCCCCAGCATTTT
few	TRBV29-1	TRBJ2-3	14	TRBD2	CSVGGAGVWDTQYF	TGCAGCGTTGGAGGGGCGGGAGTATGGGATACGCAGTATTTT
NA	TRBV9	TRBJ1-3	15	TRBD1	CASSADRGGGNTIYF	TGTGCCAGCAGCGCGGACAGGGGCGGTGGAAACACCATATATTTT
few	TRBV4-1	TRBJ2-6	17	NA	CASSQIWVASGANVLTF	TGCGCCAGCAGCCAAATTTGGGTGGCCTCTGGGGCCAACGTCCTGACTTTC
NA	TRBV9	TRBJ2-6	15	NA	CASSADRPGANVLTF	TGTGCCAGCAGCGCCGACAGACCAGGGGCCAACGTCCTGACTTTC
NA	TRBV29-1	TRBJ1-2	13	TRBD1	CSVDNRGLDGYTF	TGCAGCGTTGATAACAGGGGGCTAGACGGCTACACCTTC